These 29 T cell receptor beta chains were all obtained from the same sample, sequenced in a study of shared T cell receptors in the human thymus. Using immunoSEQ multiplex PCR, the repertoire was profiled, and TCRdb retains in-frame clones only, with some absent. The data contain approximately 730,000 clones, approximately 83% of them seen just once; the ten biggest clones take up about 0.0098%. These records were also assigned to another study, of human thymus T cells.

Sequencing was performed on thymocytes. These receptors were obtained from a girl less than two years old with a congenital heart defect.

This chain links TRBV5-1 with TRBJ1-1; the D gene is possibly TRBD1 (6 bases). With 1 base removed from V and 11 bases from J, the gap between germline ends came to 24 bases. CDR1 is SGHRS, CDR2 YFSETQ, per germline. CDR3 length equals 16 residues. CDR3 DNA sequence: TGCGCCAGCAGCTTGAAAGGAGGCGCAGGGGCGAGAGGGGCTTTCTTT. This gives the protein CASSLKGGAGARGAFF.

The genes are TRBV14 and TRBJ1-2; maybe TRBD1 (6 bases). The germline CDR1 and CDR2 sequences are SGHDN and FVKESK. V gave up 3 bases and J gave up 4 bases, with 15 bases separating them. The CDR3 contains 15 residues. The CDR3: CASSHDRIRPYGYTF. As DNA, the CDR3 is TGTGCCAGCAGCCACGACAGGATTCGGCCCTATGGCTACACCTTC.

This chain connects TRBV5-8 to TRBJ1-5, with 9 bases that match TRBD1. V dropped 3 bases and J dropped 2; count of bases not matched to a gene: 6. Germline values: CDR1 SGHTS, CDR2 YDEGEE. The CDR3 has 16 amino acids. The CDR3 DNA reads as TGTGCCAGCAGCTCCGGACAGGGGTATGGCAATCAGCCCCAGCATTTT. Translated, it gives CASSSGQGYGNQPQHF.

In DNA, the CDR3 is TGTGCCAGTAGTATTGCGACCACTACGGAAGAGACCCAGTACTTC. Protein: CASSIATTTEETQYF. The chain joins TRBV19 to TRBJ2-5; no definite D call. The V gene's germline CDR1 is LNHDA and CDR2 SQIVND (reference sequence). V dropped 3 bases and J dropped 3 bases, with 14 bases sitting between them. The CDR3 is 15 amino acids.

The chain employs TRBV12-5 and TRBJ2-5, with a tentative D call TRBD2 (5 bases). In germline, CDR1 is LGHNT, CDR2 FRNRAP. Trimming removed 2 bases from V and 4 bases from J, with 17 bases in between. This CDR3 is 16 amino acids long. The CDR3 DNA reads TGTGCTAGTGGTTTGAGTTCCGGGGTTGAGGGAGAGACCCAGTACTTC. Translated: CASGLSSGVEGETQYF.

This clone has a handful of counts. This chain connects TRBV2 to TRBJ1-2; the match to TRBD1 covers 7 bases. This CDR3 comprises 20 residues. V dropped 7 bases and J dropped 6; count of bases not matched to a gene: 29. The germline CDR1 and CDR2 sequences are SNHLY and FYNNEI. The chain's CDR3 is CASNYNRDSDQFPHPNGYTF. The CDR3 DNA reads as TGTGCCAGCAATTATAACCGGGACAGCGACCAATTCCCCCATCCAAATGGCTACACCTTC.

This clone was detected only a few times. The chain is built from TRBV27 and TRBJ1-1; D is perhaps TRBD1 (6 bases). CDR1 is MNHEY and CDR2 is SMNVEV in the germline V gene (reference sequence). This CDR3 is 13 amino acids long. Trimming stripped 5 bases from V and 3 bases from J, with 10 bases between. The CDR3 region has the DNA TGTGCCAGCAGTCAGGGGCGGTACACTGAAGCTTTCTTT. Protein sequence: CASSQGRYTEAFF.

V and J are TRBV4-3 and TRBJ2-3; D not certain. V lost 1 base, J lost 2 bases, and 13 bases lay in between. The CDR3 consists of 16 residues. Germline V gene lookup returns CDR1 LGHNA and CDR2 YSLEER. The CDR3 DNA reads TGCGCCAGCAGCCAAGTTCGCGGAAATTCCACAGATACGCAGTATTTT. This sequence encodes CASSQVRGNSTDTQYF.

In nucleotides, the CDR3 is TGCGCCAGCAGCCACGAAGCGGGGGTACAAGAGACCCAGTACTTC. Translated: CASSHEAGVQETQYF. The gene calls are TRBV4-1 and TRBJ2-5; 8 nucleotides agree with TRBD2. The CDR3 spans 15 residues. CDR1 is MGHRA, CDR2 YSYEKL, per germline. V was clipped by 3 bases and J by 2 bases; unmatched bases: 5.

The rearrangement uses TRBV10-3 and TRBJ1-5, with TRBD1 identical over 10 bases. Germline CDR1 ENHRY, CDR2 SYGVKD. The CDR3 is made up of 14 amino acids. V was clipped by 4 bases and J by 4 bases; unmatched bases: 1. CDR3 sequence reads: CAISGTGGNQPQHF. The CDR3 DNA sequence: TGTGCCATCAGTGGGACAGGGGGGAATCAGCCCCAGCATTTT.

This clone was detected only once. The CDR3 nucleotides are TGTGCCAGCAGCCGACAGTTCCGTAGGTTGAGGACTGAAGCTTTCTTT. This encodes CASSRQFRRLRTEAFF. This chain uses TRBV13 with TRBJ1-1, with D perhaps TRBD1 (5 bases). CDR1 is PRHDT and CDR2 is FYEKMQ in the germline V gene (reference sequence). The germline V and J ends were trimmed by 5 bases and 5 bases, with 21 bases remaining between them. The CDR3 has 16 amino acids.

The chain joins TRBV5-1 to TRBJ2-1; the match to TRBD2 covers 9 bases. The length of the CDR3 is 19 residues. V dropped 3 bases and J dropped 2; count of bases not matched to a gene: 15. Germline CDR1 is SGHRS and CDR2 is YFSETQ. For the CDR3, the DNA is TGCGCCAGCAGCTCCAACCTTAGACTAGCGGACAACACCTACAATGAGCAGTTCTTC. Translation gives CASSSNLRLADNTYNEQFF.

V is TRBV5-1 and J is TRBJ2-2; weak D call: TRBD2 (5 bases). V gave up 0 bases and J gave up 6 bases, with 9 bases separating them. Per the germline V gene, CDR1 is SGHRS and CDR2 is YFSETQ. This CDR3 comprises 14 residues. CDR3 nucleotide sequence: TGCGCCAGCAGCTTGGATTACGGGGCCGGGGAGCTGTTTTTT. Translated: CASSLDYGAGELFF.

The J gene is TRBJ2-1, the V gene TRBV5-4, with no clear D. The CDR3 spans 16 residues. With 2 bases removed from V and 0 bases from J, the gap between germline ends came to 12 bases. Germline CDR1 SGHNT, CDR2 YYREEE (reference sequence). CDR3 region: CASSFLSPSSYNEQFF. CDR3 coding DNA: TGTGCCAGCAGCTTTCTGTCCCCTAGCTCCTACAATGAGCAGTTCTTC. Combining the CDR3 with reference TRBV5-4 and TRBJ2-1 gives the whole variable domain ETGVTQSPTHLIKTRGQQVTLRCSSQSGHNTVSWYQQALGQGPQFIFQYYREEENGRGNFPPRFSGLQFPNYSSELNVNALELDDSALYLCASSFLSPSSYNEQFFGPGTRLTVL.

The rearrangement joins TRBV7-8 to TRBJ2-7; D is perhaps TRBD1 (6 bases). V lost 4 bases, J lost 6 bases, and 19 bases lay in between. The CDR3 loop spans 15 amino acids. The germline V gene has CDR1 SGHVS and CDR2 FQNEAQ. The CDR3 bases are TGTGCCAGCAGCTCTGCCCCGGACAGATTGGGCGAGCAGTACTTC. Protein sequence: CASSSAPDRLGEQYF. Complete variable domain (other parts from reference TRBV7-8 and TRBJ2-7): GAGVSQSPRYKVAKRGQDVALRCDPISGHVSLFWYQQALGQGPEFLTYFQNEAQLDKSGLPSDRFFAERPEGSVSTLKIQRTQQEDSAVYLCASSSAPDRLGEQYFGPGTRLTVT.

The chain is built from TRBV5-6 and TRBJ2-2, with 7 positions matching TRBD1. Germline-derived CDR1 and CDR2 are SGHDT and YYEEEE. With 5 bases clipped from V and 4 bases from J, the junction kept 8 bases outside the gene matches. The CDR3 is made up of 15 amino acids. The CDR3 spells CASRGDSDSTGELFF. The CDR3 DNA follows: TGTGCCAGCAGGGGGGACAGCGATAGCACCGGGGAGCTGTTTTTT.

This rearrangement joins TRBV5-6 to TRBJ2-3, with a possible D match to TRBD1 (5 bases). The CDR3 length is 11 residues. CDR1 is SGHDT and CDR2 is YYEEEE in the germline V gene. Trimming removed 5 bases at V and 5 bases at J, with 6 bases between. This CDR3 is CASRGVDTQYF. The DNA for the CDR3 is TGTGCCAGCAGAGGGGTAGATACGCAGTATTTT. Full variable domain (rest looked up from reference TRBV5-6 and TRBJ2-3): DAGVTQSPTHLIKTRGQQVTLRCSPKSGHDTVSWYQQALGQGPQFIFQYYEEEERQRGNFPDRFSGHQFPNYSSELNVNALLLGDSALYLCASRGVDTQYFGPGTRLTVL.

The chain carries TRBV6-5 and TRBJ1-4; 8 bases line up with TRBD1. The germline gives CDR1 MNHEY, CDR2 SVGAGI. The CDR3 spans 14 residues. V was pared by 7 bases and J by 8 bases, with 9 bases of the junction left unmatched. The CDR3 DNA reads TGTGCCAGCAATAGTCTTCGGGACAGGGAAAAACTGTTTTTT. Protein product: CASNSLRDREKLFF.

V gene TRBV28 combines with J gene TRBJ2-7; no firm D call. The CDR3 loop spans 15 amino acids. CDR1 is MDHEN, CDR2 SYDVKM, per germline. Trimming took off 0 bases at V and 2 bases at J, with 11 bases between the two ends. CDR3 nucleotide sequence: TGTGCCAGCAGTTTATGTTTGCCTCCAGCCTACGAGCAGTACTTC. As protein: CASSLCLPPAYEQYF.

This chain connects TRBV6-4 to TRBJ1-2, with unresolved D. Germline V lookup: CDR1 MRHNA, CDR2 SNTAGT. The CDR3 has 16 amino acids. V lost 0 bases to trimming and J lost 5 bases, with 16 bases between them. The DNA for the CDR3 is TGTGCCAGCAGTGACTCGTCGGAGTCTTTTCCGTATGGCTACACCTTC. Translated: CASSDSSESFPYGYTF.

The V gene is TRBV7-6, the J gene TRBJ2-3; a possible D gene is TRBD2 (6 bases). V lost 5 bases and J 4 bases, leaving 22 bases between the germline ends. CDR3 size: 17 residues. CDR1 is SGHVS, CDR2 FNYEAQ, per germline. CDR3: CASSPTSGGGSADTQYF. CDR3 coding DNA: TGTGCCAGCAGCCCAACCTCCGGGGGAGGTTCGGCAGATACGCAGTATTTT.

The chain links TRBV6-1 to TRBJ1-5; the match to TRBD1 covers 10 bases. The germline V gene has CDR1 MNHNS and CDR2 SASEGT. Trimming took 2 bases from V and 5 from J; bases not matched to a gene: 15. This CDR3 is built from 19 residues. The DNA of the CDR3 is TGTGCCAGCAGTGAACCAGCCGGGACAGGGGTTAGGAGGCATCAGCCCCAGCATTTT. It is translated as CASSEPAGTGVRRHQPQHF.

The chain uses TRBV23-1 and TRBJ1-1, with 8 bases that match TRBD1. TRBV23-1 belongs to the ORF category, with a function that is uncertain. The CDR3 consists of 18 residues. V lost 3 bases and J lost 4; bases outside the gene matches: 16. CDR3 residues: CASSQPLGQGRISTEAFF. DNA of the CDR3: TGCGCCAGCAGTCAGCCGCTAGGACAGGGTAGGATCAGCACTGAAGCTTTCTTT.

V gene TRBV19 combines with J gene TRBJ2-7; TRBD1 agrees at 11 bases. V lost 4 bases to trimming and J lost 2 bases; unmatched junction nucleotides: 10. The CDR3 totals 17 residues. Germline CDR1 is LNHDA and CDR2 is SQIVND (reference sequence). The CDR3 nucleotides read TGTGCCAGTAGTACCTACCTGGGACAGGGGGTCCCCTACGAGCAGTACTTC. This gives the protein CASSTYLGQGVPYEQYF.

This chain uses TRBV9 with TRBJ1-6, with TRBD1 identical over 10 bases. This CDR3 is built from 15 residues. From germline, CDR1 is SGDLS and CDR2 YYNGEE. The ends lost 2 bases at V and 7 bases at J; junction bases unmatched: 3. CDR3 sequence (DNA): TGTGCCAGCAGCGTGGACAGGGGGGGAAATTCACCCCTCCACTTT. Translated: CASSVDRGGNSPLHF.

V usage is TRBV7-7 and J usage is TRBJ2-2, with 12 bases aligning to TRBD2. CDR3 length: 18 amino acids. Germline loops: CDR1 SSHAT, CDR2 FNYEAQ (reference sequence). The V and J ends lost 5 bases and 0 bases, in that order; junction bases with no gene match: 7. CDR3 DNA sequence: TGTGCCAGCAGCCACGGACTAGCGGGGATCCCGAACACCGGGGAGCTGTTTTTT. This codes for CASSHGLAGIPNTGELFF.

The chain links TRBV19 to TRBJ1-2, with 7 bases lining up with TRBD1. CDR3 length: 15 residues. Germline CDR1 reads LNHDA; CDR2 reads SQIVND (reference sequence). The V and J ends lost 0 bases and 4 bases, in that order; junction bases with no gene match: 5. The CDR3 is CASSIEGQQLYGYTF. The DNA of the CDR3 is TGTGCCAGTAGTATAGAGGGACAGCAGCTCTATGGCTACACCTTC.

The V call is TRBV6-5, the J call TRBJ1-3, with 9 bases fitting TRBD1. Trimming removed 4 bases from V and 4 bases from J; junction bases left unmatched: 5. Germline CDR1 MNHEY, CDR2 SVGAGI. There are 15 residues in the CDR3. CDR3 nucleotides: TGTGCCAGCAGTTTGGGACAGGGTGCCGGAAACACCATATATTTT. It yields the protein CASSLGQGAGNTIYF.

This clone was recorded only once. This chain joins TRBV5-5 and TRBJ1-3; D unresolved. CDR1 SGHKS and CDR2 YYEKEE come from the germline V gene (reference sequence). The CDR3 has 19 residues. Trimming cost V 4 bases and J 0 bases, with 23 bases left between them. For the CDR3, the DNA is TGTGCCAGCAGCCCCGCCTGGGCCCGTCATGAGAGCTCTGGAAACACCATATATTTT. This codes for CASSPAWARHESSGNTIYF. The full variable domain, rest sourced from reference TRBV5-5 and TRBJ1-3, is DAGVTQSPTHLIKTRGQQVTLRCSPISGHKSVSWYQQVLGQGPQFIFQYYEKEERGRGNFPDRFSARQFPNYSSELNVNALLLGDSALYLCASSPAWARHESSGNTIYFGEGSWLTVV.